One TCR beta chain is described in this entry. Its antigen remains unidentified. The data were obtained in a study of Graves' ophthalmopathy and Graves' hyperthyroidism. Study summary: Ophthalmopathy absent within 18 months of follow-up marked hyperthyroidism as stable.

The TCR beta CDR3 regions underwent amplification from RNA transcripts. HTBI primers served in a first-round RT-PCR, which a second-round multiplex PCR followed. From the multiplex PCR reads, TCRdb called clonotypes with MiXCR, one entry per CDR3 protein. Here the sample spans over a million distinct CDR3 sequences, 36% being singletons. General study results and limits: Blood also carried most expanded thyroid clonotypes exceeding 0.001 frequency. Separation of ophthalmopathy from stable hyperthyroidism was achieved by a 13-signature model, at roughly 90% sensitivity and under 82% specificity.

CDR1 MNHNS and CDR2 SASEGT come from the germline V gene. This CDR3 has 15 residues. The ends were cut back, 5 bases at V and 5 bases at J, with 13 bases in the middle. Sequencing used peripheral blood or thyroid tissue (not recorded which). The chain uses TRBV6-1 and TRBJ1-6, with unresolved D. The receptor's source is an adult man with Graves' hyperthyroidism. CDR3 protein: CASSYSSGNNSPLHF. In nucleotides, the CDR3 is TGTGCCAGCAGTTACTCGTCGGGGAATAATTCACCCCTCCACTTT.